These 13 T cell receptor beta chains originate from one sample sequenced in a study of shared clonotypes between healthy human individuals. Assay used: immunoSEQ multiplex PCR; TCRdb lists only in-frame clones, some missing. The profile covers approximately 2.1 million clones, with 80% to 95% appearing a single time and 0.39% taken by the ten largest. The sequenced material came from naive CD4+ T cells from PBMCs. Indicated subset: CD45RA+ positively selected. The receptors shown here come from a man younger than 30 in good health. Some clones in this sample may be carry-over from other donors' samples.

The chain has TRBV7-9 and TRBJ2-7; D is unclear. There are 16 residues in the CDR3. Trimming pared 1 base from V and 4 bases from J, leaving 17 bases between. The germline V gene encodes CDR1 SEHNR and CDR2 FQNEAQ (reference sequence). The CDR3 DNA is TGTGCCAGCAGCTTAGGCCTTTACGGCAGGCCTTACGAGCAGTACTTC. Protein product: CASSLGLYGRPYEQYF.

CDR3 sequence (DNA): TGCAGCGCGGGACGGAGAATGACGAACACTGAAGCTTTCTTT. Its translation is CSAGRRMTNTEAFF. The chain has TRBV29-1 and TRBJ1-1, with D possibly being TRBD1 (5 bases). CDR3 length: 14 amino acids. Germline loops: CDR1 SQVTM, CDR2 ANQGSEA. V lost 7 bases, J lost 1 base, and 16 bases lay in between. The full variable domain, with the rest looked up from reference TRBV29-1 and TRBJ1-1, is SAVISQKPSRDICQRGTSLTIQCQVDSQVTMMFWYRQQPGQSLTLIATANQGSEATYESGFVIDKFPISRPNLTFSTLTVSNMSPEDSSIYLCSAGRRMTNTEAFFGQGTRLTVV.

The CDR3 sequence is CASSRGLQETQYF. CDR3 in DNA: TGTGCCAGTAGTAGGGGGCTCCAAGAGACCCAGTACTTC. V is TRBV19 and J is TRBJ2-5, with TRBD1 as a possible D gene (6 bases). The V and J ends lost 4 bases and 1 base respectively, with 7 bases between them. Germline loops: CDR1 LNHDA, CDR2 SQIVND (reference sequence). The CDR3 runs 13 residues.

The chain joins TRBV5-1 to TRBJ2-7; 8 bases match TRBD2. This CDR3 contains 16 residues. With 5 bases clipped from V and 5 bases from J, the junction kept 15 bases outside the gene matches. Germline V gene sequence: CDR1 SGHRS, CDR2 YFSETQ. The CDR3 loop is CASRPHGAGGLHEQYF. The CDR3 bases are TGCGCCAGCAGGCCCCACGGGGCGGGAGGCCTACACGAGCAGTACTTC.

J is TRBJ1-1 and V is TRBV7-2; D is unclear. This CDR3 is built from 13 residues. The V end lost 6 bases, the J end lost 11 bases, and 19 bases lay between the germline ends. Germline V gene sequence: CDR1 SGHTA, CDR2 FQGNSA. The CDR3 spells CASRSPPANRAFF. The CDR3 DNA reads TGTGCCAGCAGATCCCCCCCCGCCAACCGGGCTTTCTTT.

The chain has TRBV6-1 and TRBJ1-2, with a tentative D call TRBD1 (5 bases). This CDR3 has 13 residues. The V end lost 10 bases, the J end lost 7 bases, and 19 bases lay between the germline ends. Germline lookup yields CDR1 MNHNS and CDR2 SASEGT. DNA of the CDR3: TGTGCCACTAGTGGGGCGAGACTGGTTGGCTACACCTTC. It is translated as CATSGARLVGYTF.

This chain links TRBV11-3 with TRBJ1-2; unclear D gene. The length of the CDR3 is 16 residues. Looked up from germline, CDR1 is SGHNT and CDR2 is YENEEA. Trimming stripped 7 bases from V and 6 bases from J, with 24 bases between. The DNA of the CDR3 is TGTGCCAGCACCCCCAGACCGGGCAGGTGGTTGGATGGCTACACCTTC. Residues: CASTPRPGRWLDGYTF.

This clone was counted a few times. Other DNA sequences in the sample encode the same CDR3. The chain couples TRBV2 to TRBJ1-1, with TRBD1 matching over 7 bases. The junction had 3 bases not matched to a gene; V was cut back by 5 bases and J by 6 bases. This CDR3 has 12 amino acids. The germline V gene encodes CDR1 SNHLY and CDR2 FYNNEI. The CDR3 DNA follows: TGTGCCAGCAGTAGACAGGGATCTGAAGCTTTCTTT. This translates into CASSRQGSEAFF. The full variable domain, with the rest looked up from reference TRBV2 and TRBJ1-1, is EPEVTQTPSHQVTQMGQEVILRCVPISNHLYFYWYRQILGQKVEFLVSFYNNEISEKSEIFDDQFSVERPDGSNFTLKIRSTKLEDSAMYFCASSRQGSEAFFGQGTRLTVV.

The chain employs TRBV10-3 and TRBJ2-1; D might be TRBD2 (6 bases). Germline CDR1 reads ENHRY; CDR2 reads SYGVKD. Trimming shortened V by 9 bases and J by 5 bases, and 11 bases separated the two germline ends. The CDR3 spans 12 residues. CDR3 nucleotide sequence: TGTGCCATTAGCGGACTAAACAATGAGCAGTTCTTC. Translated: CAISGLNNEQFF.

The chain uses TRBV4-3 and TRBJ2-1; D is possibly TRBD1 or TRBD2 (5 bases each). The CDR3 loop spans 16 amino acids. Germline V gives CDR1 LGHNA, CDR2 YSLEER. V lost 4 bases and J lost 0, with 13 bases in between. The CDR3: CASSRGASYSYNEQFF. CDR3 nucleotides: TGCGCCAGCAGCCGAGGGGCGTCCTACTCCTACAATGAGCAGTTCTTC.

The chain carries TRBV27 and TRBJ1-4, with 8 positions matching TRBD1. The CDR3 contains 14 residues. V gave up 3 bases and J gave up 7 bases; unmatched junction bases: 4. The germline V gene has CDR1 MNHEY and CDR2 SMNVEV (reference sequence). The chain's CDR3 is CASSFQGAAEKLFF. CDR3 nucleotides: TGTGCCAGCAGTTTCCAGGGGGCGGCTGAAAAACTGTTTTTT. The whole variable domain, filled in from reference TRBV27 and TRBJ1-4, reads EAQVTQNPRYLITVTGKKLTVTCSQNMNHEYMSWYRQDPGLGLRQIYYSMNVEVTDKGDVPEGYKVSRKEKRNFPLILESPSPNQTSLYFCASSFQGAAEKLFFGSGTQLSVL.

The CDR3 region is CASSLEPGTDNEQFF. CDR3 DNA: TGCGCCAGCAGCTTGGAACCGGGAACGGACAATGAGCAGTTCTTC. This chain connects TRBV5-1 to TRBJ2-1; a weak D match, TRBD2 (5 bases). Germline V gene lookup returns CDR1 SGHRS and CDR2 YFSETQ. V dropped 0 bases and J dropped 5 bases, with 12 bases sitting between them. The CDR3 consists of 15 residues. Full variable domain (remainder filled in from reference TRBV5-1 and TRBJ2-1): KAGVTQTPRYLIKTRGQQVTLSCSPISGHRSVSWYQQTPGQGLQFLFEYFSETQRNKGNFPGRFSGRQFSNSRSEMNVSTLELGDSALYLCASSLEPGTDNEQFFGPGTRLTVL.

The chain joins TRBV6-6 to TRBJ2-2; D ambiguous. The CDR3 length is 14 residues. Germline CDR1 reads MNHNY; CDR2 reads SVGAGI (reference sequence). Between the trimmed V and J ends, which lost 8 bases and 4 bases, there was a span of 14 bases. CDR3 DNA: TGTGCCAGCTCCGGGCAGCCGACCACCGGGGAGCTGTTTTTT. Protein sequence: CASSGQPTTGELFF.